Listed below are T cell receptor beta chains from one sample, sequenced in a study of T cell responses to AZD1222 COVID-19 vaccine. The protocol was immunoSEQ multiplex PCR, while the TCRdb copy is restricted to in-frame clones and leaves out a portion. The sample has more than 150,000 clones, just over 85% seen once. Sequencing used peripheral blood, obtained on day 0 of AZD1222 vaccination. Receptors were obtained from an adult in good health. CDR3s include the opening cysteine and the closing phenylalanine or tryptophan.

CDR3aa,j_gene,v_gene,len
CAWSGAETQYF,TRBJ2-5,TRBV30,11
CASSPGGQGIQYF,TRBJ2-4,TRBV5-8,13
CASSYLGQGAGNEQFF,TRBJ2-1,TRBV6-2/TRBV6-3,16
CASSQGTGDLSGELFF,TRBJ2-2,TRBV3-1/TRBV3-2,16
CAWLPVKPSTDTQYF,TRBJ2-3,TRBV30,15
CAVADIQGAGETQYF,TRBJ2-5,TRBV7-7,15
CASSPPGTGADSPLHF,TRBJ1-6,TRBV18,16
CASRPGSGLAPLHF,TRBJ1-6,TRBV14,14
CASTLKGNYGYTF,TRBJ1-2,TRBV4-2,13
CASSKAGNQPQHF,TRBJ1-5,TRBV9,13
CASSCNRGRGGNTIYF,TRBJ1-3,TRBV11-3,16
CASSPRELGGYTF,TRBJ1-2,TRBV18,13
CASSTYLEQFF,TRBJ2-1,TRBV19,11
CASSLARGVSSYNEQFF,TRBJ2-1,TRBV5-4,17
CASSPVSGNTIYF,TRBJ1-3,TRBV4-1,13
CASSSSSEVVNEQFF,TRBJ2-1,TRBV4-2,15
CASSDSRAGSTEAFF,TRBJ1-1,TRBV6-4,15
CAINPSGWGYTF,TRBJ1-2,TRBV10-3,12
CASRETGVSPLHF,TRBJ1-6,TRBV28,13
CASSPQQRQGAEAFF,TRBJ1-1,TRBV18,15
CASSQEASHTEAFF,TRBJ1-1,TRBV4-2,14
CASSSGDYNSPLHF,TRBJ1-6,TRBV7-9,14
CAWIGGYTF,TRBJ1-2,TRBV30,9
CATSRSQIPAGSGNTIYF,TRBJ1-3,TRBV15,18
CATSRDIFASGVQETQYF,TRBJ2-5,TRBV15,18
CASIQQGSHSYEQYF,TRBJ2-7,TRBV28,15
CASSRSRDGYTF,TRBJ1-2,TRBV3-1/TRBV3-2,12
CASSFRVGLAGQYNEQFF,TRBJ2-1,TRBV28,18
CASSARWDRGRRETQYF,TRBJ2-5,TRBV28,17
CASSDLDRGRTGYNSPLHF,TRBJ1-6,TRBV28,19
CASSVVDGYEQYF,TRBJ2-7,TRBV9,13
CAWSGVLTGELFF,TRBJ2-2,TRBV30,13
CASSLNRETQYF,TRBJ2-5,TRBV13,12
CASSLTRLNNSPLHF,TRBJ1-6,TRBV7-3,15
CSARHRGEQFF,TRBJ2-1,TRBV20-1,11
CASSIDPVPIYGYTF,TRBJ1-2,TRBV19,15
CASSVVPNTEAFF,TRBJ1-1,TRBV9,13
CASSPLVREEQYF,TRBJ2-7,TRBV18,13